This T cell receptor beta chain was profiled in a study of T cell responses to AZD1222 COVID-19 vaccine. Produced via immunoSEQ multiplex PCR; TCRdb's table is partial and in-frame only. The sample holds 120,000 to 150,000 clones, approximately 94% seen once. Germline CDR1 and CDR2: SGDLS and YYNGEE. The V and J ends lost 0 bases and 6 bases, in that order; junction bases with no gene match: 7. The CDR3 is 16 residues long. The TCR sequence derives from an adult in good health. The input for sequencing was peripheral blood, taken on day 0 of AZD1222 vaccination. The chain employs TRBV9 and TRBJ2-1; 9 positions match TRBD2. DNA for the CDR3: TGTGCCAGCAGCGTAGGTCTGGGACTAGCCTCCAATGAGCAGTTCTTC. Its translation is CASSVGLGLASNEQFF.